The 10 T cell receptor beta chains below were found in one sample sequenced in a study of blood T cell repertoires in COVID-19. Profiling relied on immunoSEQ multiplex PCR, and the TCRdb table lists in-frame clones only, not all of them. The table lists some 350,000 clones, about 86% of them singletons. The source material was peripheral blood. These receptors originate from a man aged 25 to 40 with active or convalescent COVID-19.

The rearrangement links TRBV19 to TRBJ2-3; D might be TRBD2 (7 bases). CDR1 and CDR2 from the germline V gene are LNHDA and SQIVND (reference sequence). This CDR3 has 16 amino acids. V lost 3 bases, J lost 2 bases, and 15 bases lay in between. The CDR3 region has the DNA TGTGCCAGTAGTATGGGGGGGGGCCCCCACACAGATACGCAGTATTTT. It is translated as CASSMGGGPHTDTQYF.

This clone was found a few times. The rearrangement joins TRBV27 to TRBJ1-6, with 8 bases lining up with TRBD1. V was pared by 2 bases and J by 7 bases, with 7 bases of the junction left unmatched. CDR1 is MNHEY and CDR2 is SMNVEV in the germline V gene (reference sequence). This CDR3 is built from 16 residues. CDR3 coding DNA: TGTGCCAGCAGTTTAACTGGACAGGGAGCCAATTCACCCCTCCACTTT. It is translated as CASSLTGQGANSPLHF.

The chain is built from TRBV9 and TRBJ2-7, with TRBD2 matching over 13 bases. The germline CDR1 and CDR2 sequences are SGDLS and YYNGEE. V was pared by 4 bases and J by 4 bases, with 5 bases of the junction left unmatched. This CDR3 is 15 amino acids long. CDR3 DNA sequence: TGTGCCAGCAGCCGGACTAGCGGGGGTACTTACGAGCAGTACTTC. This gives the protein CASSRTSGGTYEQYF.

The chain is built from TRBV13 and TRBJ1-1, with D possibly being TRBD1 (5 bases). The CDR3 contains 13 residues. In germline, CDR1 is PRHDT, CDR2 FYEKMQ (reference sequence). Trimming removed 7 bases at V and 0 bases at J, with 9 bases between. The chain's CDR3 is CASIGGMNTEAFF. Here the CDR3 DNA reads TGTGCCAGCATCGGGGGTATGAACACTGAAGCTTTCTTT.

The chain carries TRBV11-3 and TRBJ2-7; TRBD2 agrees at 12 bases. CDR3 length equals 14 residues. The germline CDR1 and CDR2 sequences are SGHNT and YENEEA. With V trimmed by 4 bases and J by 2 bases, 0 bases remained unmatched. The CDR3 loop is CASSWTSGAYEQYF. As DNA, the CDR3 is TGTGCCAGCAGCTGGACTAGCGGGGCCTACGAGCAGTACTTC.

About this clone itself: A much larger clone is a single base away; this may be a read error. This chain uses TRBV6-5 with TRBJ1-2, with 8 bases that match TRBD1. This CDR3 region has 13 residues. The V segment lost 5 bases and the J segment 4 bases; nucleotides outside the gene matches: 3. Germline loops: CDR1 MNHEY, CDR2 SVGAGI. The CDR3 DNA reads TGTGCCAGCAGTCCTACAGGGGGCTATGGCTACACCTTC. The encoded protein is CASSPTGGYGYTF.

V gene TRBV27 combines with J gene TRBJ1-1; no definite D call. Germline-derived CDR1 and CDR2 are MNHEY and SMNVEV (reference sequence). The CDR3 runs to 18 residues. Deletions cut 2 bases from V and 5 bases from J, with 24 bases between. CDR3 sequence: CASSLDGFGRRYRTEAFF. The CDR3 DNA reads as TGTGCCAGCAGTTTAGATGGTTTCGGTAGGCGGTACCGGACTGAAGCTTTCTTT.

This chain connects TRBV5-1 to TRBJ2-6; no clear D gene. The CDR3 sequence is 15 residues long. Germline lookup yields CDR1 SGHRS and CDR2 YFSETQ. Trimming cost V 0 bases and J 4 bases, with 8 bases left between them. The CDR3 coding sequence is TGCGCCAGCAGCTTGGCAGCGTTCGGGGCCAACGTCCTGACTTTC. This gives the protein CASSLAAFGANVLTF.

This clone has a handful of counts. The chain combines TRBV27 with TRBJ2-2; 12 positions agree with TRBD2. The CDR3 has 16 amino acids. Per the germline V gene, CDR1 is MNHEY and CDR2 is SMNVEV (reference sequence). The J segment lost 7 bases and the V segment lost 4 bases, leaving 7 bases of the junction unmatched. This chain's CDR3 is CASSSPSGGAIGELFF. CDR3 DNA: TGTGCCAGCAGTTCCCCTAGCGGGGGGGCAATCGGGGAGCTGTTTTTT.

V gene TRBV11-2 combines with J gene TRBJ1-2; 8 bases map to TRBD1. With V trimmed by 4 bases and J by 5 bases, 12 bases remained unmatched. The CDR3 has 16 residues. The germline V gene encodes CDR1 SGHAT and CDR2 FQNNGV. The CDR3 DNA follows: TGTGCCAGCAGCTCAAACAGGGGGAGGGTTGGTTATGGCTACACCTTC. Protein sequence: CASSSNRGRVGYGYTF.